This T cell receptor (beta chain) was recovered during a study of T cells in Graves' hyperthyroidism and ophthalmopathy. Amplification of TCR beta CDR3 regions used RNA as the template. The primer set for the first-round RT-PCR of the TCR CDR3 was HTBI. TCRdb fed the multiplex PCR reads into MiXCR, producing one record per CDR3 protein. This sample yields about 740,000 distinct CDR3 sequences, of which 14% are seen a single time; 10% to 13% belongs to the top ten. The CDR3 has 13 amino acids. The germline V gene encodes CDR1 MNHEY and CDR2 SVGEGT. V was clipped by 5 bases and J by 9 bases, with 16 bases between them.

Sequencing was done on a sample of blood. The receptor was derived from a woman aged 18-29 years with Graves' hyperthyroidism. The V call is TRBV6-2 or TRBV6-3, the J call TRBJ1-1; D unclear. The CDR3 nucleotides read TGTGCCAGCAGTGGACCCCTGGCTGATCAAGCTTTCTTT. Translated, it gives CASSGPLADQAFF.